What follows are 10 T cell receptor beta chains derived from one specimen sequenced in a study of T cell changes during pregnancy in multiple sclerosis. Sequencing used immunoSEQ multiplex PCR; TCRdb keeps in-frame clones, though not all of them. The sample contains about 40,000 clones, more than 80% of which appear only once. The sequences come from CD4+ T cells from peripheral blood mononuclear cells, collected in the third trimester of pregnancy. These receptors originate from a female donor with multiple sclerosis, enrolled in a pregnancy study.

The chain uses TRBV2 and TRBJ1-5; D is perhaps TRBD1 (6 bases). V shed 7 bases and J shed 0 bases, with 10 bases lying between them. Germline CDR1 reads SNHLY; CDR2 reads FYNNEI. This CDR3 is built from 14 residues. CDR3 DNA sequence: TGTGCCAGCAATAGGGGACATAGCAATCAGCCCCAGCATTTT. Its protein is CASNRGHSNQPQHF.

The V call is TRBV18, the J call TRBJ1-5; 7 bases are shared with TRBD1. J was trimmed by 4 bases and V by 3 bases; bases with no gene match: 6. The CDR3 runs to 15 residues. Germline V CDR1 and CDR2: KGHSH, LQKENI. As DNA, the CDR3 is TGTGCCAGCTCACCCGGGGACAGCCAGAATCAGCCCCAGCATTTT. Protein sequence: CASSPGDSQNQPQHF.

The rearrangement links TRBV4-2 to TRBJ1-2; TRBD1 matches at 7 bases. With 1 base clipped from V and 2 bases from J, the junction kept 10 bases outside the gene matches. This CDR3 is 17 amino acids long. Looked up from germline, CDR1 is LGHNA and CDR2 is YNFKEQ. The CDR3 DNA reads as TGTGCCAGCAGCCAAGCTTCGGGAACGACAGGGAACTATGGCTACACCTTC. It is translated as CASSQASGTTGNYGYTF.

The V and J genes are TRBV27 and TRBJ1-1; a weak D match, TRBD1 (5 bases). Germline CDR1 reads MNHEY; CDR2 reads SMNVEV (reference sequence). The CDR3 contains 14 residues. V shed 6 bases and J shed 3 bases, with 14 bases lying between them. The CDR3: CASRFQGGDTEAFF. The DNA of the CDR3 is TGTGCCAGCAGATTCCAGGGAGGAGACACTGAAGCTTTCTTT.

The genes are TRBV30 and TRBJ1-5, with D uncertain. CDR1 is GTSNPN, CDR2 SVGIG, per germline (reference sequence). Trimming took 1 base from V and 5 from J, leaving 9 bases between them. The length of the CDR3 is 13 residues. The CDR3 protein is CAWSGGNDQPQHF. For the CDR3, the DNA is TGTGCCTGGAGTGGCGGGAATGATCAGCCCCAGCATTTT.

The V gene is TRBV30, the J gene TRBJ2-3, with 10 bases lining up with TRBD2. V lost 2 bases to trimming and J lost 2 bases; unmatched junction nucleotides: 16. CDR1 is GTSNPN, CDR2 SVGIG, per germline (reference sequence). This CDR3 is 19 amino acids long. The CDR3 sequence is CAWSPSFLAGAQHTDTQYF. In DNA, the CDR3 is TGTGCCTGGAGTCCTTCCTTTCTAGCGGGAGCGCAGCACACAGATACGCAGTATTTT.

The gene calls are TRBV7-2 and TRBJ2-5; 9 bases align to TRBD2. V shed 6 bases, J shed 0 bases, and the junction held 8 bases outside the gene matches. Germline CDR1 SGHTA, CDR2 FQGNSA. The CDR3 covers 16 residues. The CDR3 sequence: CASRRGAGGYQETQYF. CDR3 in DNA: TGTGCCAGCAGACGAGGGGCGGGAGGGTACCAAGAGACCCAGTACTTC. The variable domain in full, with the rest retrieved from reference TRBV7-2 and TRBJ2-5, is GAGVSQSPSNKVTEKGKDVELRCDPISGHTALYWYRQSLGQGLEFLIYFQGNSAPDKSGLPSDRFSAERTGGSVSTLTIQRTQQEDSAVYLCASRRGAGGYQETQYFGPGTRLLVL.

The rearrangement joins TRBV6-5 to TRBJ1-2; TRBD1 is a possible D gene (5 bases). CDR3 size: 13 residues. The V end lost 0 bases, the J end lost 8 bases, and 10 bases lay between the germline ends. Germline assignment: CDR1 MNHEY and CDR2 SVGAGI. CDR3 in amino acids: CASSYSGLGGYTF. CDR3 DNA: TGTGCCAGCAGTTACTCGGGGCTGGGGGGCTACACCTTC.

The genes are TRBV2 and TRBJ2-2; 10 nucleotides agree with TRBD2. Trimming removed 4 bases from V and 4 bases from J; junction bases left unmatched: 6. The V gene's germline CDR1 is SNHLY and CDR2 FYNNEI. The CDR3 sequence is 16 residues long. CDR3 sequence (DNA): TGTGCCAGCAGTGCCCTAGCGGGAGCGGTCACCGGGGAGCTGTTTTTT. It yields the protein CASSALAGAVTGELFF.

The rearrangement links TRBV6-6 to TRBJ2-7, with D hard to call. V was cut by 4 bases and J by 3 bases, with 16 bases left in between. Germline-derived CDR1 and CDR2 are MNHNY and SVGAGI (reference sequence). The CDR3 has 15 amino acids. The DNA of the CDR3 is TGTGCCAGCAGTTCCCCGACATTACTCAACTACGAGCAGTACTTC. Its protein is CASSSPTLLNYEQYF.